The 26 T cell receptor beta chains below come from one sample, sequenced in a study of blood T cell repertoires in COVID-19 (TCRdb year 2020). Library creation used the immunoSEQ multiplex PCR assay. TCRdb took this table from immuneACCESS and kept in-frame rearrangements with V and J called. Such tables lack part of the clones; where checked against another copy, unresolved V genes explain under half of the gap, and the rest is unexplained. This sample has about 240,000 clones in its table, and about 87% of those were observed once. The top ten constitute about 7.1% of the sample. The material sequenced was peripheral blood. Receptors were obtained from a woman aged 65 to 85 with active or convalescent COVID-19.

About this clone itself: The junction differs from germline at one of its ends, possibly a read error. The chain carries TRBV2 and TRBJ2-7; perhaps TRBD1 as D (5 bases). The CDR3 length is 14 residues. CDR1 SNHLY and CDR2 FYNNEI come from the germline V gene. CDR3 residues: CASSVDRTSFEQYF. CDR3 coding DNA: TGTGCCAGCAGTGTTGACAGAACCTCCTTCGAGCAGTACTTC.

The table lists this clone with a count of one. The gene calls are TRBV12-3 or TRBV12-4 and TRBJ2-7; 7 bases line up with TRBD1. V dropped 3 bases and J dropped 6; count of bases not matched to a gene: 5. This CDR3 has 13 amino acids. CDR3 in DNA: TGTGCCAGCAGTTTGGGACAGTTTGTCGAGCAGTACTTC. This translates into CASSLGQFVEQYF.

This sequence joins TRBV5-1 and TRBJ2-7, with TRBD1 matching over 9 bases. V lost 6 bases to trimming and J lost 3 bases; unmatched junction nucleotides: 7. Looked up from germline, CDR1 is SGHRS and CDR2 is YFSETQ. The CDR3 is 14 residues long. The DNA for the CDR3 is TGCGCCAGCACCTACAGGGGGCGCTTCTACGAGCAGTACTTC. Translating gives CASTYRGRFYEQYF.

The genes are TRBV4-3 and TRBJ2-7; possible D gene TRBD1, 6 bases. Germline CDR1 reads LGHNA; CDR2 reads YSLEER. The length of the CDR3 is 14 residues. V gave up 2 bases and J gave up 4 bases, with 12 bases separating them. CDR3 bases: TGCGCCAGCAGCCAACTTCAGGGGCCATACGAGCAGTACTTC. This codes for CASSQLQGPYEQYF.

V gene TRBV6-5 combines with J gene TRBJ1-5; D may be TRBD1 (5 bases). Between the trimmed V and J ends, which lost 3 bases and 6 bases, there was a span of 12 bases. CDR3 size: 14 residues. CDR1 MNHEY and CDR2 SVGAGI come from the germline V gene. CDR3 sequence (DNA): TGTGCCAGCAGTTATTCCCCCGGGGGTCAGCCCCAGCATTTT. As protein: CASSYSPGGQPQHF.

The chain employs TRBV5-1 and TRBJ2-3; TRBD1 agrees at 8 bases. The V gene's germline CDR1 is SGHRS and CDR2 YFSETQ. V shed 6 bases and J 8 bases; nucleotides not matched to a gene: 11. CDR3 length: 14 amino acids. The CDR3 coding sequence is TGCGCCAGCACCCTAGACAGGGGACAAGGTACGCAGTATTTT. It encodes CASTLDRGQGTQYF.

A word on this clone: Germline and junction disagree at one end, which may indicate a read error. The rearrangement joins TRBV11-3 to TRBJ2-3; TRBD2 might be the D (6 bases). Germline values: CDR1 SGHNT, CDR2 YENEEA. The CDR3 consists of 13 residues. For the CDR3, the DNA is TGTGCCAGCAGCCTAGAGGTGGGAGGTACGCAGTATTTT. Translation gives CASSLEVGGTQYF.

V gene TRBV11-2 combines with J gene TRBJ1-6, with D unclear. V lost 0 bases, J lost 7 bases, and 10 bases lay in between. Germline-derived CDR1 and CDR2 are SGHAT and FQNNGV. There are 15 residues in the CDR3. The CDR3 region is CASSLDRGVNSPLHF. The CDR3 nucleotides read TGTGCCAGCAGCTTAGATCGCGGCGTGAATTCACCCCTCCACTTT.

V and J are TRBV29-1 and TRBJ1-3, with 8 bases lining up with TRBD1. J lost 5 bases, V lost 6 bases, and 6 bases had no gene match. The CDR3 spans 13 residues. CDR1 and CDR2 from the germline V gene are SQVTM and ANQGSEA. The CDR3 coding sequence is TGCAGCGTCGGGACAGGTACTCGAAACACCATATATTTT. Translation: CSVGTGTRNTIYF.

The chain recombines TRBV18 with TRBJ2-3, with 9 bases fitting TRBD1. The J segment lost 3 bases and the V segment lost 3 bases, leaving 4 bases of the junction unmatched. The CDR3 runs 15 residues. Germline CDR1 reads KGHSH; CDR2 reads LQKENI. Written as DNA, the CDR3 is TGTGCCAGCTCACCCCCGGGACAGGGTACAGATACGCAGTATTTT. Translating gives CASSPPGQGTDTQYF.

A few counts support this clone. This rearrangement joins TRBV6-5 to TRBJ1-5; TRBD1 might be the D (5 bases). Trimming left V 0 bases short and J 2 bases short, with 11 bases between. Germline loops: CDR1 MNHEY, CDR2 SVGAGI. There are 16 residues in the CDR3. The CDR3 nucleotides are TGTGCCAGCAGTTACTCCCCGGGGGGGGGCAATCAGCCCCAGCATTTT. Residues: CASSYSPGGGNQPQHF.

With regard to this clone: Other DNA sequences in this specimen translate into the identical CDR3. The chain couples TRBV9 to TRBJ2-2, with D perhaps TRBD2 (6 bases). The germline V and J ends were trimmed by 3 bases and 7 bases, with 10 bases remaining between them. Germline V gene lookup returns CDR1 SGDLS and CDR2 YYNGEE. The CDR3 is 13 residues long. The CDR3 protein is CASSAGGSGELFF. Here the CDR3 DNA reads TGTGCCAGCAGCGCTGGGGGGAGCGGGGAGCTGTTTTTT. Full variable domain (rest looked up from reference TRBV9 and TRBJ2-2): DSGVTQTPKHLITATGQRVTLRCSPRSGDLSVYWYQQSLDQGLQFLIQYYNGEERAKGNILERFSAQQFPDLHSELNLSSLELGDSALYFCASSAGGSGELFFGEGSRLTVL.

The V gene is TRBV20-1, the J gene TRBJ1-5; no reliable D call. Looked up from germline, CDR1 is DFQATT and CDR2 is SNEGSKA (reference sequence). V shed 3 bases and J shed 7 bases, with 13 bases lying between them. The CDR3 has 13 amino acids. CDR3 sequence (DNA): TGCAGTGCTAGTCTTGGCGGGGAACAGCCCCAGCATTTT. This encodes CSASLGGEQPQHF.

The V gene is TRBV13, the J gene TRBJ1-4; TRBD1 matches at 9 bases. V lost 4 bases and J lost 8; bases outside the gene matches: 14. Germline CDR1 is PRHDT and CDR2 is FYEKMQ (reference sequence). The CDR3 totals 17 residues. DNA of the CDR3: TGTGCCAGCAGCTCCCGGATGACCGGGACAGGGTACGAAAAACTGTTTTTT. Protein product: CASSSRMTGTGYEKLFF.

The chain uses TRBV15 and TRBJ1-5, with a weak D call TRBD1 (6 bases). V lost 3 bases and J lost 5, with 17 bases in between. The CDR3 has 16 residues. Germline values: CDR1 LNHNV, CDR2 YYDKDF (reference sequence). The CDR3 protein is CATSRRGAQGDQPQHF. CDR3 nucleotides: TGTGCCACCAGCAGGAGAGGGGCACAGGGAGATCAGCCCCAGCATTTT. Together with reference TRBV15 and TRBJ1-5, the CDR3 gives the full variable domain: DAMVIQNPRYQVTQFGKPVTLSCSQTLNHNVMYWYQQKSSQAPKLLFHYYDKDFNNEADTPDNFQSRRPNTSFCFLDIRSPGLGDTAMYLCATSRRGAQGDQPQHFGDGTRLSIL.

J is TRBJ2-5 and V is TRBV3-1 (or the pseudogene TRBV3-2); D is undetermined. Germline CDR1 and CDR2: LGHDT and YNNKEL (reference sequence). V lost 1 base and J 5 bases, leaving 5 bases between the germline ends. This CDR3 has 12 amino acids. The CDR3 DNA sequence: TGTGCCAGCAGCCAAGGCGGTGAGACCCAGTACTTC. Protein product: CASSQGGETQYF.

The chain recombines TRBV6-5 with TRBJ1-1; D is perhaps TRBD1 (5 bases). Germline CDR1 and CDR2: MNHEY and SVGAGI. Trimming removed 2 bases from V and 1 base from J, with 11 bases in between. The CDR3 loop spans 15 amino acids. CDR3 DNA: TGTGCCAGCAGTTACGAAATCCAGGGGAACACTGAAGCTTTCTTT. It encodes CASSYEIQGNTEAFF.

This chain joins TRBV14 and TRBJ2-3; the D gene is possibly TRBD1 (5 bases). The CDR3 spans 16 residues. Germline V lookup: CDR1 SGHDN, CDR2 FVKESK. Trimming took 4 bases from V and 0 from J, leaving 14 bases between them. CDR3 loop: CASSRRTLTSTDTQYF. CDR3 DNA: TGTGCCAGCAGCCGCAGGACACTCACTAGCACAGATACGCAGTATTTT.

This clone appeared a few times. The rearrangement links TRBV19 to TRBJ2-7, with D possibly TRBD1 on 7 matching bases. The germline V and J ends were trimmed by 5 bases and 2 bases, with 13 bases remaining between them. Germline CDR1 reads LNHDA; CDR2 reads SQIVND (reference sequence). The CDR3 totals 14 residues. This CDR3 is CASSRQGGTYEQYF. The CDR3 DNA sequence: TGTGCCAGTAGTCGGCAGGGGGGAACCTACGAGCAGTACTTC.

This chain links TRBV6-5 with TRBJ2-1, with TRBD2 as a possible D gene (5 bases). Germline CDR1 MNHEY, CDR2 SVGAGI. The CDR3 extends over 13 amino acids. V dropped 6 bases and J dropped 0 bases, with 6 bases sitting between them. As DNA, the CDR3 is TGTGCCAGCAGACGGGACTCCTACAATGAGCAGTTCTTC. Translated: CASRRDSYNEQFF.

The chain carries TRBV6-6 and TRBJ2-7; 8 bases match TRBD2. Germline V CDR1 and CDR2: MNHNY, SVGAGI (reference sequence). The CDR3 consists of 14 residues. V dropped 6 bases and J dropped 2; count of bases not matched to a gene: 6. Here the CDR3 DNA reads TGTGCCAGCAGCCTTAGCGGGGCAGCCTACGAGCAGTACTTC. Its protein is CASSLSGAAYEQYF.

The rearrangement uses TRBV5-6 and TRBJ2-1, with D possibly matching TRBD1 (5 bases). Germline V gives CDR1 SGHDT, CDR2 YYEEEE. This CDR3 contains 15 residues. Trimming pared 6 bases from V and 4 bases from J, leaving 17 bases between. The CDR3 sequence is CASISGNRKYNEQFF. CDR3 DNA: TGTGCCAGCATCTCAGGGAATAGAAAGTACAATGAGCAGTTCTTC.

The V gene is TRBV20-1, the J gene TRBJ2-5, with 12 positions matching TRBD2. The CDR3 covers 16 residues. The V and J ends lost 3 bases and 4 bases, in that order; junction bases with no gene match: 9. Per the germline V gene, CDR1 is DFQATT and CDR2 is SNEGSKA (reference sequence). In nucleotides, the CDR3 is TGCAGTGCTAGTGTTCTAGCGGGGGGGGCCCCAGAGACCCAGTACTTC. Translated: CSASVLAGGAPETQYF.

The chain combines TRBV15 with TRBJ1-1; D is perhaps TRBD1 (5 bases). The length of the CDR3 is 13 residues. The V end lost 3 bases, the J end lost 4 bases, and 9 bases lay between the germline ends. Germline V gene data show CDR1 as LNHNV and CDR2 as YYDKDF (reference sequence). Here the CDR3 reads CATSSLRGTEAFF. As DNA, the CDR3 is TGTGCCACCAGCAGTCTTAGGGGCACTGAAGCTTTCTTT.

This clone has only a few counts. This chain uses TRBV5-4 with TRBJ2-5; TRBD2 agrees at 8 bases. Germline V gene sequence: CDR1 SGHNT, CDR2 YYREEE (reference sequence). The CDR3 loop spans 14 amino acids. The junction had 4 bases not matched to a gene; V was cut back by 2 bases and J by 4 bases. CDR3 residues: CASSLRAGVETQYF. The CDR3 DNA is TGTGCCAGCAGCTTACGAGCGGGGGTAGAGACCCAGTACTTC. The whole variable domain, filled in from reference TRBV5-4 and TRBJ2-5, reads ETGVTQSPTHLIKTRGQQVTLRCSSQSGHNTVSWYQQALGQGPQFIFQYYREEENGRGNFPPRFSGLQFPNYSSELNVNALELDDSALYLCASSLRAGVETQYFGPGTRLLVL.

V usage is TRBV7-2 and J usage is TRBJ1-6; D unclear. There are 16 residues in the CDR3. Germline CDR1 and CDR2: SGHTA and FQGNSA. V was pared by 1 base and J by 4 bases, with 11 bases between. CDR3 coding DNA: TGTGCCAGCAGCTTAGAACCCCGGAGTTATAATTCACCCCTCCACTTT. It specifies CASSLEPRSYNSPLHF.